These T cell receptor beta chains were read from a single sample in a study of CD8 T cells in Susac syndrome. Using its own MiXCR run on the immunoSEQ multiplex PCR reads, TCRdb lists one record per CDR3 protein. This sample yields around 200,000 distinct CDR3 sequences, of which 80% to 95% are seen a single time; roughly 0.15% belongs to the top ten. What was sequenced was CD8+ T cells from PBMCs. The origin of the receptors is a human donor with multiple sclerosis. The CDR3 runs from the conserved cysteine through the conserved F or W. D genes are given only for firm matches. Some rows have no size entry. The others give once, few or many, or a class for an expanded clone.

cdr3_aa cdr3_nt d_call v_call clone_size j_call
CASRGTWTAYGYTF TGTGCCAGCAGGGGAACCTGGACCGCATATGGCTACACCTTC . TRBV2 . TRBJ1-2
CASTTGAAGYEQYF TGTGCCAGCACAACCGGGGCCGCGGGCTACGAGCAGTACTTC . TRBV6-2/TRBV6-3 . TRBJ2-7
CASSEGPWEQYF TGTGCCAGCAGCGAGGGCCCCTGGGAGCAGTACTTC . TRBV7-9 . TRBJ2-7
CASSLGGTSGRGGTDTQYF TGTGCCAGCAGTTTAGGCGGGACTAGCGGGAGAGGGGGCACAGATACGCAGTATTTT TRBD2 TRBV6-5 . TRBJ2-3
CASSLSPGGEQYF TGTGCCAGCAGTTTATCCCCGGGTGGCGAGCAGTACTTC . TRBV27 . TRBJ2-7
CAWSPWGGTNEKLFF TGTGCCTGGAGCCCGTGGGGGGGGACTAATGAAAAACTGTTTTTT . TRBV30 . TRBJ1-4
CASSHASLAGGPHNEQFF TGTGCCAGCAGCCACGCCTCCTTGGCGGGAGGGCCTCACAATGAGCAGTTCTTC TRBD2 TRBV11-3 . TRBJ2-1
CASGPGPLYGYTF TGTGCTAGTGGCCCCGGGCCACTCTATGGCTACACCTTC . TRBV12-5 . TRBJ1-2
CASKPRMEAPLHF TGTGCCAGTAAACCCCGAATGGAGGCACCCCTCCACTTT . TRBV19 . TRBJ1-6
CASGPRTGSYNEQFF TGTGCTAGTGGTCCACGGACAGGCTCCTACAATGAGCAGTTCTTC TRBD1 TRBV12-5 . TRBJ2-1
CAWSVGGGAQYF TGTGCCTGGAGTGTAGGAGGGGGCGCGCAGTACTTC . TRBV30 . TRBJ2-7
CSASYQNYEQYF TGCAGTGCTAGTTACCAGAACTACGAGCAGTACTTC . TRBV20-1 . TRBJ2-7
CASSSVLRGQNTEAFF TGTGCCAGCAGCTCGGTCCTCAGGGGACAGAACACTGAAGCTTTCTTT . TRBV13 . TRBJ1-1
CAWSLTGDEQYF TGTGCCTGGAGTCTCACAGGGGACGAGCAGTACTTC TRBD1 TRBV30 few TRBJ2-7
CASSSLTGLYEQYF TGTGCCAGCAGCTCCTTGACAGGACTATACGAGCAGTACTTC . TRBV11-2 . TRBJ2-7
CASLGGGTGELFF TGTGCCAGCCTGGGAGGGGGCACCGGGGAGCTGTTTTTT . TRBV13 . TRBJ2-2
CSVDGGVGLAQHNEQFF TGCAGCGTTGATGGAGGAGTGGGGCTAGCACAACACAATGAGCAGTTCTTC . TRBV29-1 . TRBJ2-1
CASSRDRGRDQPQHF TGTGCCAGCAGCCGGGACAGGGGGAGGGATCAGCCCCAGCATTTT TRBD1 TRBV4-2 . TRBJ1-5
CASSVVERGDTQYF TGTGCCAGCAGCGTAGTGGAGCGGGGAGATACGCAGTATTTT TRBD2 TRBV9 . TRBJ2-3
CASSFSPNTEAFF TGTGCCAGCAGTTTTTCCCCGAACACTGAAGCTTTCTTT . TRBV27 . TRBJ1-1
CASDRGSYVYGYTF TGTGCCAGCGACAGGGGATCCTATGTATACGGCTACACCTTC TRBD1 TRBV2 . TRBJ1-2
CASSPGRGLLGNEQFF TGTGCCAGCAGCCCAGGGAGGGGACTCCTAGGCAATGAGCAGTTCTTC TRBD2 TRBV7-3 . TRBJ2-1
CSIEQGAGYEQYF TGCAGCATTGAGCAGGGGGCCGGTTACGAGCAGTACTTC TRBD1 TRBV29-1 . TRBJ2-7
CASSRGGQGHSSYEQYF TGTGCCAGCAGCCGAGGAGGACAGGGCCACAGCTCCTACGAGCAGTACTTC TRBD1 TRBV3-1 once TRBJ2-7
CASSQDRSGTNTEAFF TGTGCCAGCAGCCAAGATAGATCAGGGACCAACACTGAAGCTTTCTTT . TRBV3-1 . TRBJ1-1
CASSQVKGSYEQYF TGCGCCAGCAGCCAAGTTAAGGGCTCCTACGAGCAGTACTTC . TRBV4-1 . TRBJ2-7
CASSLVRNTEAFF TGCGCCAGCAGCTTGGTTCGGAACACTGAAGCTTTCTTT . TRBV5-1 . TRBJ1-1
CASSGLGPRLVAKETQYF TGTGCCAGTAGTGGACTAGGCCCGAGGCTAGTAGCGAAAGAGACCCAGTACTTC TRBD2 TRBV19 . TRBJ2-5
CSARDQVMNTEAFF TGCAGTGCTAGAGATCAGGTCATGAACACTGAAGCTTTCTTT . TRBV20-1 . TRBJ1-1
CASSFGPLGAGGGEQYF TGTGCCAGCAGCTTTGGCCCTTTGGGAGCGGGAGGTGGCGAGCAGTACTTC TRBD2 TRBV7-2 . TRBJ2-7
CASSTPSSGVHEQYF TGTGCCAGTAGTACCCCCTCCAGCGGGGTCCACGAGCAGTACTTC TRBD2 TRBV19 . TRBJ2-7
CSVEAGDREGYGYTF TGCAGCGTTGAAGCGGGGGACAGGGAGGGCTATGGCTACACCTTC TRBD1 TRBV29-1 . TRBJ1-2
CASTDASEKLFF TGTGCCAGCACAGATGCTAGTGAAAAACTGTTTTTT . TRBV7-9 . TRBJ1-4
CASSSWVESYNEQFF TGTGCCAGCAGCTCTTGGGTGGAGTCCTACAATGAGCAGTTCTTC . TRBV7-9 . TRBJ2-1
CSATFGGLAGDTQYF TGCAGTGCTACCTTCGGGGGACTAGCGGGAGATACGCAGTATTTT TRBD2 TRBV20-1 . TRBJ2-3
CASSGGGDPLYGYTF TGTGCCAGCAGTGGGGGAGGGGACCCCTTGTATGGCTACACCTTC . TRBV27 once TRBJ1-2
CASRESRTSGNNEQFF TGTGCCAGCAGGGAGTCCAGGACTAGCGGAAACAATGAGCAGTTCTTC TRBD2 TRBV25-1 . TRBJ2-1
CASSPLAGGFEQYF TGTGCCAGCAGTCCACTAGCGGGAGGTTTCGAGCAGTACTTC TRBD2 TRBV12-3/TRBV12-4 . TRBJ2-7
CASSLVQGGQPQHF TGTGCCAGCAGCTTAGTGCAGGGTGGTCAGCCCCAGCATTTT . TRBV7-6 . TRBJ1-5
CASSPTRVDGYTF TGTGCCAGCAGTCCAACCAGGGTGGATGGCTACACCTTC . TRBV27 . TRBJ1-2
CASSIGGSSDTQYF TGTGCCAGCAGTATCGGGGGGTCTTCAGATACGCAGTATTTT TRBD2 TRBV12-3/TRBV12-4 . TRBJ2-3
CASSYSGTGELFF TGTGCCAGCAGTTACTCCGGCACCGGGGAGCTGTTTTTT . TRBV6-6 . TRBJ2-2
CASTAGTGYGYTF TGTGCCAGCACCGCCGGGACAGGCTATGGCTACACCTTC TRBD1 TRBV6-5 . TRBJ1-2